This T cell receptor beta chain appears in the sequencing data of a study of blood T cell repertoires in COVID-19. Study-level information: Samples of COVID-19 (acute and convalescent) were obtained from the United States, Italy and Spain.

Patients in Seattle were enrolled during active infection, then followed longitudinally. Sequencing used immunoSEQ multiplex PCR; TCRdb keeps in-frame clones, though not all of them. The sample contains roughly 130,000 clones, about 92% of which appear only once. The CDR3 totals 14 residues. The V end was cut by 4 bases, the J end by 1 base, with 7 bases between. Germline lookup yields CDR1 MRHNA and CDR2 SNTAGT. This sequence joins TRBV6-4 and TRBJ2-2; D remains unclear. Source material: peripheral blood. This receptor was obtained from a man aged 55-75 years with COVID-19, enrolled during active disease. The CDR3 here is CASSAVLNTGELFF. CDR3 bases: TGTGCCAGCAGTGCGGTACTGAACACCGGGGAGCTGTTTTTT.